The 30 T cell receptor beta chains below were found in one sample sequenced in a study of blood T cell repertoires in COVID-19. The repertoire was sequenced with immunoSEQ multiplex PCR; TCRdb's copy has only in-frame clones and lacks some. The sample yields under 80,000 clones, around 83% seen once. The specimen sequenced was peripheral blood. These receptors came from a woman in her sixties with acute or convalescent COVID-19.

This clone was detected ten times or more. The rearrangement links TRBV9 to TRBJ2-2; D not resolved. The germline V gene encodes CDR1 SGDLS and CDR2 YYNGEE. Trimming left V 3 bases short and J 1 base short, with 10 bases between. CDR3 length: 15 residues. CDR3 sequence (DNA): TGTGCCAGCAGCGCTCGCGGCCTGAACACCGGGGAGCTGTTTTTT. Its protein product is CASSARGLNTGELFF.

This clone was recorded at least ten times. The chain is built from TRBV5-1 and TRBJ1-1; D is unresolved. CDR1 is SGHRS and CDR2 is YFSETQ in the germline V gene. This CDR3 region has 15 residues. V gave up 1 base and J gave up 0 bases, with 10 bases separating them. The CDR3, as DNA: TGCGCCAGCAGCTTGTATGACATTCTGAACACTGAAGCTTTCTTT. This encodes CASSLYDILNTEAFF.

Only one count was recorded for this clone. The chain uses TRBV5-1 and TRBJ1-3, with 11 bases matching TRBD1. The germline V gene encodes CDR1 SGHRS and CDR2 YFSETQ. This CDR3 comprises 21 residues. Germline trimming cut 0 bases from V and 2 bases from J; bases unmatched to any gene: 16. The CDR3 loop is CASSLGWTGGAGRLTGNTIYF. In DNA form, the CDR3 reads TGCGCCAGCAGCTTGGGATGGACAGGGGGCGCCGGTCGGTTGACTGGAAACACCATATATTTT.

The gene calls are TRBV6-6 and TRBJ2-3, with TRBD1 matching 7 bases. The CDR3 runs 16 residues. V gave up 4 bases and J gave up 0 bases; unmatched junction bases: 7. The germline gives CDR1 MNHNY, CDR2 SVGAGI (reference sequence). This chain's CDR3 is CASSSLGTASTDTQYF. The CDR3 coding sequence is TGTGCCAGCAGTTCCCTCGGGACAGCTAGCACAGATACGCAGTATTTT.

The chain couples TRBV5-5 to TRBJ1-1, with D possibly being TRBD1 (6 bases). Trimming removed 1 base at V and 7 bases at J, with 14 bases between. This CDR3 contains 14 residues. Germline CDR1 reads SGHKS; CDR2 reads YYEKEE (reference sequence). CDR3 sequence: CASSLMTGPNEAFF. The CDR3 bases are TGTGCCAGCAGCTTGATGACAGGTCCAAATGAAGCTTTCTTT.

The CDR3 DNA sequence: TGTGCCAGCACCCCTAGGGGGAACACTGAAGCTTTCTTT. It specifies CASTPRGNTEAFF. The genes are TRBV11-2 and TRBJ1-1, with D possibly TRBD1 on 5 matching bases. The CDR3 consists of 13 residues. Germline CDR1 is SGHAT and CDR2 is FQNNGV. Trimming cost V 7 bases and J 1 base, with 10 bases left between them.

This clone showed up just a few times. This chain links TRBV9 with TRBJ2-5, with 13 bases that match TRBD2. The V gene end was trimmed by 0 bases and the J gene end by 0 bases; junction bases not matched to a gene: 5. Per the germline V gene, CDR1 is SGDLS and CDR2 is YYNGEE. The CDR3 consists of 18 residues. The chain's CDR3 is CASSVGTSGGRYQETQYF. The CDR3 DNA sequence: TGTGCCAGCAGCGTAGGGACTAGCGGGGGACGGTACCAAGAGACCCAGTACTTC.

The gene calls are TRBV19 and TRBJ1-6; the D gene is possibly TRBD1 (6 bases). V lost 4 bases, J lost 7 bases, and 14 bases lay in between. The CDR3 contains 15 residues. The germline CDR1 and CDR2 sequences are LNHDA and SQIVND (reference sequence). The DNA for the CDR3 is TGTGCCAGTAGTAGGGGTGGACAGTGGAATTCACCCCTCCACTTT. Translated, it gives CASSRGGQWNSPLHF.

The CDR3 DNA is TGTGCCAGCACAGGAATGAACACTGAAGCTTTCTTT. Residues: CASTGMNTEAFF. The V and J genes are TRBV6-5 and TRBJ1-1, with D hard to call. The germline V gene has CDR1 MNHEY and CDR2 SVGAGI. Deletions cut 7 bases from V and 0 bases from J, with 6 bases between. The CDR3 is 12 residues long.

The V gene is TRBV9, the J gene TRBJ2-1; 13 nucleotides agree with TRBD2. This CDR3 is built from 17 residues. V shed 4 bases and J 8 bases; nucleotides not matched to a gene: 12. Looked up from germline, CDR1 is SGDLS and CDR2 is YYNGEE. CDR3 in amino acids: CASSSGLAGDRRHEQFF. CDR3 nucleotide sequence: TGTGCCAGCAGCTCCGGACTAGCGGGGGATCGTAGGCATGAGCAGTTCTTC.

The chain joins TRBV20-1 to TRBJ2-1; TRBD2 matches at 8 bases. The CDR3 extends over 15 amino acids. Per the germline V gene, CDR1 is DFQATT and CDR2 is SNEGSKA (reference sequence). V was clipped by 3 bases and J by 5 bases; unmatched bases: 9. DNA of the CDR3: TGCAGTGCTAGTAGGGAGCGGGGGCCCGACAATGAGCAGTTCTTC. Its protein product is CSASRERGPDNEQFF.

The genes are TRBV5-5 and TRBJ1-4, with D tentatively TRBD1 (6 bases). The germline CDR1 and CDR2 sequences are SGHKS and YYEKEE (reference sequence). Between the trimmed V and J ends, which lost 0 bases and 8 bases, there was a span of 14 bases. The CDR3 is 15 amino acids. CDR3 sequence: CASSLEGEKGEKLFF. For the CDR3, the DNA is TGTGCCAGCAGCTTGGAGGGGGAGAAAGGAGAAAAACTGTTTTTT. Full variable domain (outside the CDR3, taken from reference TRBV5-5 and TRBJ1-4): DAGVTQSPTHLIKTRGQQVTLRCSPISGHKSVSWYQQVLGQGPQFIFQYYEKEERGRGNFPDRFSARQFPNYSSELNVNALLLGDSALYLCASSLEGEKGEKLFFGSGTQLSVL.

This sequence joins TRBV6-1 and TRBJ1-1; D remains unclear. V was cut by 3 bases and J by 1 base, with 6 bases left in between. CDR3 length: 13 residues. The V gene's germline CDR1 is MNHNS and CDR2 SASEGT. CDR3 loop: CASSDRPNTEAFF. The CDR3 nucleotides are TGTGCCAGCAGTGACAGGCCGAACACTGAAGCTTTCTTT.

The chain employs TRBV19 and TRBJ1-5; D might be TRBD1 (6 bases). This CDR3 contains 17 residues. Germline V gives CDR1 LNHDA, CDR2 SQIVND (reference sequence). Trimming removed 3 bases at V and 0 bases at J, with 15 bases between. The CDR3 loop reads CASSMTTGSDSNQPQHF. The CDR3 DNA is TGTGCCAGTAGTATGACGACAGGTTCCGATAGCAATCAGCCCCAGCATTTT.

The V call is TRBV24-1, the J call TRBJ2-7; 7 bases are a match to TRBD1. The CDR3 runs to 15 residues. J lost 2 bases, V lost 7 bases, and 10 bases had no gene match. The germline gives CDR1 KGHDR, CDR2 SFDVKD. CDR3 sequence (DNA): TGTGCCACCAGGAGGGGGCTGACAGCAGCCTACGAGCAGTACTTC. This translates into CATRRGLTAAYEQYF.

This clone has just one count. The V and J genes are TRBV2 and TRBJ1-5; 8 bases match TRBD1. The CDR3 is made up of 13 amino acids. Germline V gene sequence: CDR1 SNHLY, CDR2 FYNNEI. Unmatched junction bases numbered 1, after V lost 3 bases and J lost 6 bases. The CDR3 here is CASSDRGRQPQHF. DNA of the CDR3: TGTGCCAGCAGTGACAGGGGGCGTCAGCCCCAGCATTTT.

The chain joins TRBV7-9 to TRBJ1-3; D not certain. CDR1 is SEHNR and CDR2 is FQNEAQ in the germline V gene (reference sequence). Trimming took 3 bases from V and 0 from J, leaving 6 bases between them. The CDR3 length is 14 residues. CDR3 in amino acids: CASSFSSSGNTIYF. DNA of the CDR3: TGTGCCAGCAGCTTTAGCAGCTCTGGAAACACCATATATTTT.

V is TRBV9 and J is TRBJ2-1; TRBD1 agrees at 10 bases. The V gene end was trimmed by 4 bases and the J gene end by 6 bases; junction bases not matched to a gene: 4. The CDR3 totals 14 residues. Germline-derived CDR1 and CDR2 are SGDLS and YYNGEE. CDR3 bases: TGTGCCAGCAGCCTTCGACAGGGGGCCAATGAGCAGTTCTTC. Translated, it gives CASSLRQGANEQFF.

The chain couples TRBV29-1 to TRBJ2-2; TRBD2 is a possible D gene (6 bases). Germline V lookup: CDR1 SQVTM, CDR2 ANQGSEA. Trimming cost V 6 bases and J 0 bases, with 11 bases left between them. This CDR3 region has 14 residues. The CDR3 loop is CSVGRRANTGELFF. The CDR3 region has the DNA TGCAGCGTCGGCAGGAGGGCGAACACCGGGGAGCTGTTTTTT.

CDR3 nucleotides: TGTGCCAGCAGCTGGGGACAGGGGAAGAGGCAGCCCCAGCATTTT. This translates into CASSWGQGKRQPQHF. This chain links TRBV28 with TRBJ1-5, with TRBD1 matching over 10 bases. Germline V lookup: CDR1 MDHEN, CDR2 SYDVKM. Trimming removed 6 bases from V and 7 bases from J; junction bases left unmatched: 9. This CDR3 contains 15 residues.

The CDR3 region is CATSDGTGYLQPQHF. In DNA form, the CDR3 reads TGTGCCACCAGTGACGGGACAGGGTATTTACAGCCCCAGCATTTT. The chain combines TRBV24-1 with TRBJ1-5; 9 bases are a match to TRBD1. Germline assignment: CDR1 KGHDR and CDR2 SFDVKD. The J segment lost 7 bases and the V segment lost 4 bases, leaving 7 bases of the junction unmatched. CDR3 length equals 15 residues.

This rearrangement joins TRBV7-8 to TRBJ1-6, with D possibly TRBD1 on 6 matching bases. Trimming cost V 6 bases and J 7 bases, with 10 bases left between them. In germline, CDR1 is SGHVS, CDR2 FQNEAQ. The CDR3 is made up of 13 amino acids. CDR3 DNA: TGTGCCAGCAGTTCCCAGGGGAATTCACCCCTCCACTTT. Translated, it gives CASSSQGNSPLHF.

This rearrangement joins TRBV19 to TRBJ1-4, with D tentatively TRBD1 (5 bases). The CDR3 runs to 13 residues. Trimming pared 7 bases from V and 5 bases from J, leaving 11 bases between. Germline CDR1 is LNHDA and CDR2 is SQIVND (reference sequence). CDR3 sequence (DNA): TGTGCCAGTATGGGGCAGGGAAATGAAAAACTGTTTTTT. Its protein is CASMGQGNEKLFF.

This rearrangement joins TRBV2 to TRBJ2-7; 10 bases fit TRBD2. The CDR3 is 17 residues long. The germline CDR1 and CDR2 sequences are SNHLY and FYNNEI. CDR3 sequence: CESLASGGASRAREQYF. The CDR3 DNA sequence: TGTGAGTCTTTAGCAAGCGGGGGGGCTAGTAGGGCCCGCGAGCAGTACTTC.

This chain links TRBV19 with TRBJ1-4, with 8 bases aligning to TRBD1. V gave up 5 bases and J gave up 3 bases; unmatched junction bases: 5. Germline CDR1 is LNHDA and CDR2 is SQIVND (reference sequence). The CDR3 extends over 15 amino acids. This CDR3 is CASSPLDRANEKLFF. The CDR3 DNA is TGTGCCAGTAGTCCCTTGGACAGGGCTAATGAAAAACTGTTTTTT. Combining the CDR3 with reference TRBV19 and TRBJ1-4 gives the whole variable domain DGGITQSPKYLFRKEGQNVTLSCEQNLNHDAMYWYRQDPGQGLRLIYYSQIVNDFQKGDIAEGYSVSREKKESFPLTVTSAQKNPTAFYLCASSPLDRANEKLFFGSGTQLSVL.

V is TRBV9 and J is TRBJ1-2; TRBD1 matches 7 bases. The junction had 10 bases not matched to a gene; V was cut back by 4 bases and J by 4 bases. The germline V gene has CDR1 SGDLS and CDR2 YYNGEE. The CDR3 is 15 amino acids. The CDR3 reads CASSPRDSSFYGYTF. Here the CDR3 DNA reads TGTGCCAGCAGCCCCCGGGACAGTTCGTTCTATGGCTACACCTTC.

This rearrangement joins TRBV6-2 or TRBV6-3 to TRBJ1-1; D unclear. The CDR3 totals 16 residues. Trimming removed 2 bases from V and 2 bases from J, with 15 bases in between. In germline, CDR1 is MNHEY, CDR2 SVGEGT. The CDR3 loop reads CASSYAVGVGNTEAFF. The CDR3 nucleotides read TGTGCCAGCAGTTACGCAGTCGGGGTGGGTAACACTGAAGCTTTCTTT.

This chain links TRBV18 with TRBJ1-6, with D possibly TRBD1 on 5 matching bases. The length of the CDR3 is 16 residues. Germline loops: CDR1 KGHSH, CDR2 LQKENI. Trimming cost V 4 bases and J 7 bases, with 17 bases left between them. The CDR3, as DNA: TGTGCCAGCTCACAGCGGGACCCCCGGTCGAATTCACCCCTCCACTTT. It yields the protein CASSQRDPRSNSPLHF.

The chain combines TRBV12-5 with TRBJ1-5; D may be TRBD1 (6 bases). The CDR3 has 18 amino acids. The germline V gene has CDR1 LGHNT and CDR2 FRNRAP. Between the trimmed V and J ends, which lost 3 bases and 2 bases, there was a span of 20 bases. CDR3 loop: CASGFKGHFLEGNQPQHF. CDR3 in DNA: TGTGCTAGTGGTTTTAAGGGACACTTCCTGGAGGGCAATCAGCCCCAGCATTTT.

The V gene is TRBV11-1, the J gene TRBJ1-1, with D perhaps TRBD1 (6 bases). The CDR3 is 12 amino acids. Between the trimmed V and J ends, which lost 2 bases and 10 bases, there was a span of 11 bases. Per germline, CDR1 SGHAT and CDR2 FQDESV (reference sequence). This CDR3 is CASSLSTGRAFF. The CDR3 DNA sequence: TGTGCCAGCAGCTTATCAACAGGGAGAGCTTTCTTT.